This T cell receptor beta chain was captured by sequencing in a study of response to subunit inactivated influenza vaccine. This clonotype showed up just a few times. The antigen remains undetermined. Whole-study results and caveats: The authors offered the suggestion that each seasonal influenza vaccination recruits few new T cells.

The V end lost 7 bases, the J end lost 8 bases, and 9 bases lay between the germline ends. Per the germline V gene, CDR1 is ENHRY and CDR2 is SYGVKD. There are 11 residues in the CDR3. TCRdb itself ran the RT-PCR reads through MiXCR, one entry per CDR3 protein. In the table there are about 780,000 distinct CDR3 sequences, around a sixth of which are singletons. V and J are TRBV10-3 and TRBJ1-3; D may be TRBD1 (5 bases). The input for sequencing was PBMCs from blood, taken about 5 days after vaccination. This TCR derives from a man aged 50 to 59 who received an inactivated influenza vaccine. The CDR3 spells CAIKQVDTIYF. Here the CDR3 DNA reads TGTGCCATCAAACAGGTTGACACCATATATTTT.